This entry lists 9 T cell receptor beta chains sequenced from one sample in a study of shared clonotypes between healthy human individuals. Libraries were prepared by immunoSEQ multiplex PCR; TCRdb keeps only in-frame clonotypes and omits some of them. The table includes some 2.3 million clones, 85% to 95% detected once. Sequenced material: naive CD4+ T cells from PBMCs. Subset described: CD45RA+ positively selected. These receptors came from a man between 18 and 29 years old in good health. Some clones in this sample may be carry-over from other donors' samples.

This clone appeared once. CDR3 residues: CASTEGTYGNTIYF. The CDR3 nucleotides read TGTGCCAGCACCGAGGGGACATATGGAAACACCATATATTTT. The chain links TRBV2 to TRBJ1-3; maybe TRBD1 (6 bases). This CDR3 has 14 residues. Germline-derived CDR1 and CDR2 are SNHLY and FYNNEI. Trimming shortened V by 7 bases and J by 3 bases, and 13 bases separated the two germline ends. The variable domain in full, completed from reference TRBV2 and TRBJ1-3, reads EPEVTQTPSHQVTQMGQEVILRCVPISNHLYFYWYRQILGQKVEFLVSFYNNEISEKSEIFDDQFSVERPDGSNFTLKIRSTKLEDSAMYFCASTEGTYGNTIYFGEGSWLTVV.

As DNA, the CDR3 is TGCAGCGCTGGGGCGGGGGCAGAAGCCCAGTACTTC. Encoded protein: CSAGAGAEAQYF. J is TRBJ2-5 and V is TRBV29-1, with D maybe TRBD2 (7 bases). CDR1 is SQVTM and CDR2 is ANQGSEA in the germline V gene. Deletions cut 7 bases from V and 9 bases from J, with 18 bases between. This CDR3 is built from 12 residues. Drawing the rest from reference TRBV29-1 and TRBJ2-5, the complete variable domain is SAVISQKPSRDICQRGTSLTIQCQVDSQVTMMFWYRQQPGQSLTLIATANQGSEATYESGFVIDKFPISRPNLTFSTLTVSNMSPEDSSIYLCSAGAGAEAQYFGPGTRLLVL.

The chain couples TRBV4-2 to TRBJ2-2; D could derive from TRBD1 or TRBD2 (5 bases each). The CDR3 runs to 15 residues. V was trimmed by 0 bases and J by 5 bases, leaving 10 bases between them. The germline CDR1 and CDR2 sequences are LGHNA and YNFKEQ. This CDR3 is CASSQDEGLTGELFF. CDR3 DNA sequence: TGTGCCAGCAGCCAAGATGAGGGGTTAACCGGGGAGCTGTTTTTT.

This chain links TRBV4-1 with TRBJ1-1; D gene ambiguous. The CDR3 runs 16 residues. Looked up from germline, CDR1 is MGHRA and CDR2 is YSYEKL. V dropped 4 bases and J dropped 8 bases, with 23 bases sitting between them. Written as DNA, the CDR3 is TGCGCCAGCAGCCCTCGCGGGCCCGCAACTTGGGTCGAAGCTTTCTTT. It yields the protein CASSPRGPATWVEAFF.

This rearrangement joins TRBV7-2 to TRBJ2-3; 7 nucleotides agree with TRBD1. After removal of 5 bases from V and 0 bases from J, the junction contained 8 bases not matched to a gene. Germline CDR1 and CDR2: SGHTA and FQGNSA. This CDR3 contains 16 residues. CDR3 DNA sequence: TGTGCCAGCAGCATCCGGGACAGACCTAGCACAGATACGCAGTATTTT. Protein product: CASSIRDRPSTDTQYF.

In DNA, the CDR3 is TGTGCCAGCAGTCTTACAGGGGGCGCTTACTATGGCTACACCTTC. It encodes CASSLTGGAYYGYTF. This rearrangement joins TRBV28 to TRBJ1-2, with 9 bases identical to TRBD1. Trimming at V came to 5 bases and at J to 3 bases, leaving 7 bases not matched to a gene. CDR3 length equals 15 residues. Germline values: CDR1 MDHEN, CDR2 SYDVKM.

The chain is built from TRBV4-2 and TRBJ2-5; 8 positions match TRBD1. The CDR3 is made up of 17 amino acids. Germline assignment: CDR1 LGHNA and CDR2 YNFKEQ. The junction had 12 bases not matched to a gene; V was cut back by 0 bases and J by 6 bases. The CDR3 is CASSQDLRDRGGKTQYF. As DNA, the CDR3 is TGTGCCAGCAGCCAAGATCTGAGAGACAGGGGCGGAAAGACCCAGTACTTC.

The chain recombines TRBV5-1 with TRBJ2-5, with D uncertain. From germline, CDR1 is SGHRS and CDR2 YFSETQ. Trimming cost V 0 bases and J 5 bases, with 14 bases left between them. The CDR3 covers 15 residues. CDR3 sequence: CASSLDVSELETQYF. The CDR3 coding sequence is TGCGCCAGCAGCTTGGACGTTTCGGAGCTGGAGACCCAGTACTTC.

The chain carries TRBV7-2 and TRBJ2-5, with D uncertain. The CDR3 runs 12 residues. The V gene lost 5 bases and the J gene lost 4 bases, with 8 bases spanning the gap. Looked up from germline, CDR1 is SGHTA and CDR2 is FQGNSA. The chain's CDR3 is CASSAHGETQYF. The CDR3 DNA sequence: TGTGCCAGCAGCGCGCACGGAGAGACCCAGTACTTC.